Given below is one TCR beta chain in context. The antigen remains unidentified. The entry originates in a study of identical twins. Study results and limitations: Among out-of-frame alpha sequences shared by twins, low generation probability occurred in excess.

Each CDR3 protein gets one entry after TCRdb re-called the 5' RACE reads with MiXCR. Among around 680,000 distinct CDR3 sequences listed, over 8.5% were seen once. These data also formed part of another study, on yellow fever vaccine responses in identical twins.

Sample: PBMCs. This TCR was recovered from a woman aged 18 to 35 in good health.

The CDR3 coding sequence is TGTGCCATCCTCCGTACAGGGCCCTACGAGCAGTACTTC. Translated, it gives CAILRTGPYEQYF. V usage is TRBV2 and J usage is TRBJ2-7, with D possibly being TRBD1 (6 bases). V lost 10 bases, J lost 2 bases, and 15 bases lay in between. Per germline, CDR1 SNHLY and CDR2 FYNNEI. CDR3 length: 13 amino acids.